This T cell receptor (beta chain) was sequenced in a study of PD-L1 blockade in urothelial cancer (dated by TCRdb to 2017 to 2019). The study in broad terms: Therapy was started in the mid-2010s for all patients, and atezolizumab 1,200 mg was administered intravenously every 3 weeks. Nine patients reached durable clinical benefit, while some 20 patients did not. Pretreatment blood TCR-seq was available for 27 to 30 patients, at least one posttreatment blood collection was obtained for around 24 patients, and tumor TCR-seq was available for around 24 patients. Twenty-five of 29 patients were males with bladder-origin urothelial cancer, and about 65% of the 29 reported a prior smoking history. An ECOG performance status of 0 or 1 was recorded for the patients, and 0 to 3 prior chemotherapy regimens had been received by the patients. TCR sequencing covered pretreatment tumor samples and matched, serially collected peripheral blood taken before and after atezolizumab treatment. Blood samples were analyzed at 3 weeks after treatment start (second dose) and at 6 weeks after treatment start. Blood samples gave median yields of 141,255 T cells and tens of thousands of unique TCRs, along with a median clonality of 0.080. Whole exome sequencing and RNA sequencing of pretreatment tumors were performed alongside TCR sequencing in the same patients. Progression-free survival longer than 6 months counted as durable clinical benefit, and TCR features were additionally tested against both progression-free and overall survival. The study, an exploratory multi-omic analysis, examined somatic, immune and clinical correlates of response to PD-L1 blockade with atezolizumab in urothelial cancer. Study-wide conclusions, independent of this receptor: Small sample size (n ≈ 30) and many exploratory analyses mean the results are intended to be hypothesis-generating. A pretreatment peripheral blood TCR clonality below the median was linked to improved progression-free and overall survival. Patients with durable benefit showed greater expansion of tumor-associated TCR clones in peripheral blood 3 weeks after starting treatment (n ≈ 21, p = 0.022).

At the junction V is shortened by 0 bases and J by 8 bases, with 23 bases in between. Reading the germline V gene gives CDR1 SGHRS and CDR2 YFSETQ. There are 18 amino acids in the CDR3, from cysteine to phenylalanine inclusive. The DNA shown is the 54-base CDR3, in frame from base 1. To estimate absolute template abundance from read counts, synthetic TCR analog templates were spiked into each PCR. TCRbeta CDR3 regions were amplified from genomic DNA with bias-controlled V and J gene primers using the immunoSEQ assay. Rearranged TCRbeta segments were sequenced at approximately 20X coverage. The paper's processing steps were these. Sequencing errors were corrected by clustering, and CDR3s were annotated against IMGT so that V, D and J genes could be assigned. Downstream analyses used only productive TCRbeta rearrangements and left out out-of-frame or stop-codon sequences. To compute clonality, Shannon entropy was normalized by the log of the number of unique productive sequences and then subtracted from one. Clones differing between time points or between blood and tumor were identified by Fisher's exact test with Benjamini-Hochberg correction at adjusted p below 0.01. Not all clones reach the TCRdb copy of this immuneACCESS table, which keeps in-frame sequences only. Checked studies attribute under half of the gap to unresolved V genes and leave the rest unexplained. From that table come the V and J calls and clone size; the DNA was used to work out D and trimming. This sample has more than 45,000 clones in its table, and roughly 82% of those were observed once. Of the sample, 3.5% to 4.5% falls within the top ten clones.

The cohort comprised 29 patients with locally advanced or metastatic urothelial carcinoma treated at Memorial Sloan Kettering on a trial protocol. Peripheral blood mononuclear cells were collected pretreatment and during treatment, with between 1 and 8 total time points per patient. The Qiagen DNeasy Blood extraction kit was used to purify genomic DNA from total PBMCs and from tumor samples. Collected pretreatment and during treatment, PBMCs were isolated and stored as previously described. Remarks on this clone: Its specific antigen is unknown. No much larger clonotype is one base removed from it; base qualities were not supplied.

The sequence is built from TRBV5-1 and TRBJ1-4; the D gene is perhaps TRBD1, on 6 matching bases. Sequenced here: PBMCs, sampled around atezolizumab (anti-PD-L1) treatment. This receptor was identified in a man between 65 and 79 years old with urothelial cancer. The CDR3 region reads CASSLAPSGATQIEKLFF. The sequenced DNA: TGCGCCAGCAGCTTGGCCCCGTCAGGGGCGACTCAGATCGAAAAACTGTTTTTT.